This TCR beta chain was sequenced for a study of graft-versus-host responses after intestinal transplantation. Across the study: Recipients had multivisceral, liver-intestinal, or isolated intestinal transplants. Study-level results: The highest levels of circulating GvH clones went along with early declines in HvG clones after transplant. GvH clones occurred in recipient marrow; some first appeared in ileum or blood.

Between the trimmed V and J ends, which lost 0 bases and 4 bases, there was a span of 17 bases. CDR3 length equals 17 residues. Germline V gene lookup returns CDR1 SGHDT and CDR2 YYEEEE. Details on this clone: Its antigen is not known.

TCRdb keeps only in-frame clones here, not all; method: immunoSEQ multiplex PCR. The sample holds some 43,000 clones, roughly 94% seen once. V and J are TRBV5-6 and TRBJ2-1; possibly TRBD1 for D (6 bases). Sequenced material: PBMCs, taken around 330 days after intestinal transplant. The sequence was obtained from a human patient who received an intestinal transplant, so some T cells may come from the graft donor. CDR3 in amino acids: CASSLGSVDRTYNEQFF. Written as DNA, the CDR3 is TGTGCCAGCAGCTTGGGGTCTGTGGACAGAACTTACAATGAGCAGTTCTTC.